This TCR beta chain was found in a study of blood T cell repertoires in COVID-19. Looking at the study overall: PBMCs, B-cell-depleted T cells, or T cells provided the cDNA or gDNA that made up the material.

The germline gives CDR1 SQVTM, CDR2 ANQGSEA. The trim removed 4 bases at V and 4 bases at J, leaving 9 bases unmatched. The CDR3 is 14 amino acids. The authors' processing: Nucleated cell number was recorded as an estimate derived from reference gene primer amplification. The repertoire was sequenced with immunoSEQ multiplex PCR; TCRdb's copy has only in-frame clones and lacks some. V and J calls plus clone size are reproduced from that table; the DNA served to infer D and trimming. This sample yields approximately 360,000 clones, of which approximately 87% are seen a single time; more than 0.85% belongs to the top ten.

Sequencing used PBMCs or T cells enriched from blood (not recorded which). The chain joins TRBV29-1 to TRBJ2-5; 7 bases are a match to TRBD2. This receptor was taken from a woman aged 25 to 39 with acute COVID-19. This chain's CDR3 is CSVVPMTSSETQYF. The CDR3 DNA sequence: TGCAGCGTTGTCCCAATGACTAGCTCAGAGACCCAGTACTTC.